The TCR beta chain described here comes from a study of shared clonotypes between healthy human individuals. Looking at the study overall: The composition of the donors was two women and a few men aged 18 to 49. Per donor, three plates held CD4 naive cells, three held CD4 memory, two held CD8 naive and one held CD8 memory. Study-wide findings and caveats: Genetic and exposure-history diversity was limited by the small donor number.

Comments on this clone: Its antigen remains unidentified.

The V segment lost 4 bases and the J segment 2 bases; nucleotides outside the gene matches: 5. Germline CDR1 and CDR2: SGHDT and YYEEEE. The CDR3 runs 14 residues. Assay used: immunoSEQ multiplex PCR; TCRdb lists only in-frame clones, some missing. The sample shows roughly 2.6 million clones, approximately 92% of them seen only once. The gene calls are TRBV5-6 and TRBJ2-5; TRBD1 agrees at 7 bases. The TCR sequence derives from a man aged 18 to 30 in good health. The specimen sequenced was naive CD4+ T cells sorted from blood. Subset indicated: CD45RA+ positively selected. CDR3 coding DNA: TGTGCCAGCAGCCCGGGACAGCCGCAAGAGACCCAGTACTTC. Amino acids: CASSPGQPQETQYF. The full variable domain, in which reference TRBV5-6 and TRBJ2-5 provide the parts outside the CDR3, is DAGVTQSPTHLIKTRGQQVTLRCSPKSGHDTVSWYQQALGQGPQFIFQYYEEEERQRGNFPDRFSGHQFPNYSSELNVNALLLGDSALYLCASSPGQPQETQYFGPGTRLLVL.